The clone carrying this TCR beta chain was found many times. Its specificity is unknown. Germline CDR1 reads SNHLY; CDR2 reads FYNNEI. This CDR3 contains 13 residues. The V gene lost 2 bases and the J gene lost 1 base, with 5 bases spanning the gap. This sample was taken from a study of regulatory T cells in long-lasting Graves disease. iRepertoire HTBI primers and Arm-PCR of CDR3 regions built TCR beta libraries. TCRdb analysed the multiplex PCR reads with MiXCR anew, one entry per CDR3 protein. The sample contains 350,000 to 450,000 distinct CDR3 sequences, over 15% of which appear only once. Points from the study as a whole: Analysis covered peripheral blood alone, not thyroid tissue.

As for time point: newly diagnosed GD, antithyroid drugs for less than 3 months. PBMC RNA was the source of the TCR library. These data also formed part of another study, on T cells in Graves' hyperthyroidism and ophthalmopathy. This second study notes: HTBI primers were employed in a first-round RT-PCR of the TCR CDR3.

The V call is TRBV2, the J call TRBJ1-1; D is unresolved. The sequenced sample was peripheral blood mononuclear cells (PBMCs), obtained at new diagnosis, from a patient treated with antithyroid drugs. This receptor was identified in a man between 35 and 55 years old with Graves disease. The CDR3 coding sequence is TGTGCCAGCAGTGAATTGGAGAACACTGAAGCTTTCTTT. Translating gives CASSELENTEAFF.